The 7 T cell receptor beta chains listed next were all sequenced from one sample in a study of monozygotic twins with inflammatory bowel disease. TCRdb derives one entry per CDR3 protein from the 5' RACE reads, leaving out DNA. With fewer than 450,000 distinct CDR3 sequences in the sample, the ten largest clones hold 2% to 3%. Sequenced material: blood. Receptor source: a human donor with ulcerative colitis or Crohn's disease, or a healthy co-twin of an affected twin (not recorded which).

This chain joins TRBV20-1 and TRBJ2-7; TCRdb selects TRBD2, and the lack of DNA leaves this call unchecked. The CDR3 totals 16 residues. Per the germline V gene, CDR1 is DFQATT and CDR2 is SNEGSKA (reference sequence). The CDR3 sequence is CSAGEMTSGGTYEQYF.

The chain carries TRBV5-1 and TRBJ2-1. The CDR3 contains 15 residues. The germline CDR1 and CDR2 sequences are SGHRS and YFSETQ. The CDR3 region is CASSLDDFSYNEQFF.

The chain has TRBV9 and TRBJ2-2. Germline assignment: CDR1 SGDLS and CDR2 YYNGEE. The CDR3 runs 12 residues. The CDR3 sequence is CASSVVSGELFF.

This chain uses TRBV5-4 with TRBJ2-1; TCRdb gives TRBD2 as the D gene, but with no DNA this cannot be confirmed. CDR3 length: 15 residues. Germline loops: CDR1 SGHNT, CDR2 YYREEE (reference sequence). This chain's CDR3 is CASSLVPSSRDEQFF.

This sequence joins TRBV5-1 and TRBJ2-7; TCRdb selects TRBD2, and the lack of DNA leaves this call unchecked. This CDR3 has 14 amino acids. Germline-derived CDR1 and CDR2 are SGHRS and YFSETQ. The CDR3: CASRGRQDSYEQYF.

The V and J genes are TRBV7-9 and TRBJ2-3; TCRdb returns TRBD1, unconfirmable since there is no DNA. Germline CDR1 and CDR2: SEHNR and FQNEAQ (reference sequence). The CDR3 is 13 amino acids. CDR3 protein: CASSLADRVKEYF.

This rearrangement joins TRBV20-1 to TRBJ1-5; TCRdb indicates TRBD1, and absent DNA this call remains unverified. From germline, CDR1 is DFQATT and CDR2 SNEGSKA (reference sequence). CDR3 length equals 14 residues. The CDR3 sequence is CSAPRPGGNQPQHF.